These T cell receptor beta chains were read from a single sample in a study of cytomegalovirus exposure and HLA in healthy donors. Some clones are missing from TCRdb's copy, which holds only in-frame ones; the method was immunoSEQ multiplex PCR. The sample has roughly 140,000 clones, about four fifths seen once; the top ten hold approximately 2.1%. The specimen was PBMCs. The receptors here all came from a man aged 30 to 45 in good health and CMV-seronegative. The CDR3 runs from the conserved cysteine through the conserved F or W. Each record gives: V gene, clone size, J gene, D gene, CDR3 length, CDR3 DNA, CDR3 protein. D genes are given only for firm matches. Size is stated for part of the rows, as once, few or many counts, or as a class when the clone is expanded.

V: TRBV7-8
size: -
J: TRBJ2-7
D: TRBD2
length: 17
DNA: TGTGCCAGCAGCTTAGACCGGACTAGCGGGAGGTACTACGAGCAGTACTTC
CDR3: CASSLDRTSGRYYEQYF

V: TRBV5-1
size: -
J: TRBJ1-2
D: TRBD1
length: 15
DNA: TGCGCCAGCAGCGCTGACAGGGAAGGGGACTATGGCTACACCTTC
CDR3: CASSADREGDYGYTF

V: TRBV4-1
size: -
J: TRBJ2-3
D: TRBD2
length: 15
DNA: TGCGCCAGCAGCCGAACAGGACTAGCGGAAGATACGCAGTATTTT
CDR3: CASSRTGLAEDTQYF

V: TRBV11-2
size: -
J: TRBJ2-6
D: TRBD1
length: 17
DNA: TGTGCCAGCAGTGGTAACAGGGGGGATTCTGGGGCCAACGTCCTGACTTTC
CDR3: CASSGNRGDSGANVLTF

V: TRBV7-8
size: -
J: TRBJ2-7
D: -
length: 13
DNA: TGTGCCAGCAGCTCGGGTTTATTCTACGAGCAGTACTTC
CDR3: CASSSGLFYEQYF

V: TRBV6-5
size: few
J: TRBJ2-3
D: TRBD2
length: 15
DNA: TGTGCCAGCAGACCCGGACTAGCGGAGTCAGATACGCAGTATTTT
CDR3: CASRPGLAESDTQYF

V: TRBV18
size: -
J: TRBJ2-3
D: -
length: 13
DNA: TGTGCCAGCTCACCAGACACCGCAGATACGCAGTATTTT
CDR3: CASSPDTADTQYF

V: TRBV9
size: -
J: TRBJ1-3
D: -
length: 12
DNA: TGTGCCAGCAGCCCAAGCCGAAACACCATATATTTT
CDR3: CASSPSRNTIYF

V: TRBV5-4
size: -
J: TRBJ2-1
D: -
length: 13
DNA: TGTGCCAGCAGCCGTTCGTATAACGGTGAGCAGTTCTTC
CDR3: CASSRSYNGEQFF

V: TRBV5-1
size: -
J: TRBJ2-1
D: -
length: 17
DNA: TGCGCCAGCAGCCTCCCCCCGGCAGTGGGGCTAAACAATGAGCAGTTCTTC
CDR3: CASSLPPAVGLNNEQFF

V: TRBV12-1
size: -
J: TRBJ2-7
D: -
length: 18
DNA: TGTGCCAGCAGCTTTGCCGGGACTAGCGGGGTGCCTTCCTACGAGCAGTACTTC
CDR3: CASSFAGTSGVPSYEQYF

V: TRBV5-1
size: few
J: TRBJ2-7
D: -
length: 14
DNA: TGCGCCAGCAGCTTTTTTGGCTTCCCAGTCGAGCAGTACTTC
CDR3: CASSFFGFPVEQYF

V: TRBV7-2
size: -
J: TRBJ2-3
D: -
length: 16
DNA: TGTGCCAGCAGCCAGGGGACACTAACAGGGACAGATACGCAGTATTTT
CDR3: CASSQGTLTGTDTQYF